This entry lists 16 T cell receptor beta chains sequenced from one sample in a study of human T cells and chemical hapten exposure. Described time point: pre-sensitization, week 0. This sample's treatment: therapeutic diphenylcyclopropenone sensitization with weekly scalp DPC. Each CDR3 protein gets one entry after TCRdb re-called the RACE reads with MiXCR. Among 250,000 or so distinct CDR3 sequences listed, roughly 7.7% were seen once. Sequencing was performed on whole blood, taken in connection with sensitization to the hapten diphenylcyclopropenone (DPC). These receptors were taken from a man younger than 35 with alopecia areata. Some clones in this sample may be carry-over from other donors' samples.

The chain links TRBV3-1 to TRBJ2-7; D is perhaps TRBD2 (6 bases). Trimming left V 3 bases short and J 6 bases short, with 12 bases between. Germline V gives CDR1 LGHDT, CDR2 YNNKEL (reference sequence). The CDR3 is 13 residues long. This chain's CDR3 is CASSQAGTSEQYF. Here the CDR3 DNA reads TGTGCCAGCAGCCAGGCTGGGACTTCCGAGCAGTACTTC.

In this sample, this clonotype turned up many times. The CDR3 coding sequence is TGTGCCAGCAGCTTGGTGTCCGGGAGGGACTATGGCTACACCTTC. Amino acid sequence: CASSLVSGRDYGYTF. The V and J genes are TRBV5-4 and TRBJ1-2, with D unclear. Trimming removed 0 bases from V and 3 bases from J, with 12 bases in between. The germline V gene encodes CDR1 SGHNT and CDR2 YYREEE (reference sequence). The CDR3 is 15 amino acids.

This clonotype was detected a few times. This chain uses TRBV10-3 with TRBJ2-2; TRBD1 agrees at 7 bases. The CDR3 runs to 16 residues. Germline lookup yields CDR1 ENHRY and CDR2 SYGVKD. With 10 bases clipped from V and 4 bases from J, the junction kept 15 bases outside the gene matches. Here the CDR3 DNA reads TGTGCCACCATGGGAGCCGGGACAGAAATCACCGGGGAGCTGTTTTTT. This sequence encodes CATMGAGTEITGELFF.

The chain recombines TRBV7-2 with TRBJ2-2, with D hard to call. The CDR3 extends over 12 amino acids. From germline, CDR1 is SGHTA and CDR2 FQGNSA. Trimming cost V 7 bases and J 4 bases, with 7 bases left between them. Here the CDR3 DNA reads TGTGCCAGCACCCGGCCCACCGGGGAGCTGTTTTTT. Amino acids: CASTRPTGELFF.

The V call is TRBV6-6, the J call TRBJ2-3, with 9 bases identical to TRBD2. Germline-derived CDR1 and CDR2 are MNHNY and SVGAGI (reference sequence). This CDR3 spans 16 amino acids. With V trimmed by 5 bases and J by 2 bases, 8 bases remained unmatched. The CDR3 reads CASSRAGGLPTDTQYF. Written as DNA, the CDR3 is TGTGCCAGCAGTAGAGCGGGGGGTCTTCCCACAGATACGCAGTATTTT.

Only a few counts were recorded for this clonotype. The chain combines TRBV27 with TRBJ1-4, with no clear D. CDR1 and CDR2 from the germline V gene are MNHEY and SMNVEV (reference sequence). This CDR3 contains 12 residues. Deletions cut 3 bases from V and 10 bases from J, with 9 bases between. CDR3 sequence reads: CASSFDGIKLFF. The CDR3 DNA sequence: TGTGCCAGCAGTTTTGATGGGATAAAACTGTTTTTT.

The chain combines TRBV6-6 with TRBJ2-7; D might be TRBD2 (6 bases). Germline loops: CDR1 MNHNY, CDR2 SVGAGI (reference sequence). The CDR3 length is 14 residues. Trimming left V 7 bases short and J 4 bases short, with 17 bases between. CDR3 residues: CASNYDGSQYEQYF. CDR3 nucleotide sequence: TGTGCCAGCAATTATGACGGGAGTCAGTACGAGCAGTACTTC.

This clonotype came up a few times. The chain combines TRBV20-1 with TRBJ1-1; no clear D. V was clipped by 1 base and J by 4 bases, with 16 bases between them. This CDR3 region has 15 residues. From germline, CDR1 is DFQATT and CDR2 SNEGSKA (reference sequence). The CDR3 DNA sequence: TGCAGTGCTAGAGGGAAGGGAGAACGGAGCACTGAAGCTTTCTTT. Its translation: CSARGKGERSTEAFF.

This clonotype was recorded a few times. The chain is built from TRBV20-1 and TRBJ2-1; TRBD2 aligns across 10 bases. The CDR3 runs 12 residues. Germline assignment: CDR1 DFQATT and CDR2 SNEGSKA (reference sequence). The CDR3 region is CRASGGADEQFF. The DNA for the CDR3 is TGCAGGGCGAGCGGGGGGGCCGATGAGCAGTTCTTC.

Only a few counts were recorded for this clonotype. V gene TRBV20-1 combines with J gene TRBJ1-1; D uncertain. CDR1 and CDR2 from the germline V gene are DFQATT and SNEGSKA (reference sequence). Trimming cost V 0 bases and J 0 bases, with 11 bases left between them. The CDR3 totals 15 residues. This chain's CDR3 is CSARDSGRMNTEAFF. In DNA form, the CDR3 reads TGCAGTGCTAGAGATTCTGGGCGGATGAACACTGAAGCTTTCTTT.

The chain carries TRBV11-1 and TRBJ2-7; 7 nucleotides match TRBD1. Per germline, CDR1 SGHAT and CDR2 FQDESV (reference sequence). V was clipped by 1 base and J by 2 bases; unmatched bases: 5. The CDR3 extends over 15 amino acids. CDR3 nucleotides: TGTGCCAGCAGCTTAGGGACTGGGACAGCCTACGAGCAGTACTTC. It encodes CASSLGTGTAYEQYF.

CDR3 DNA sequence: TGTGCCAGCAGTACCACCTGGGATACGCAGTATTTT. The encoded protein is CASSTTWDTQYF. This rearrangement joins TRBV27 to TRBJ2-3; D is undetermined. Trimming removed 5 bases at V and 6 bases at J, with 9 bases between. The CDR3 has 12 residues. CDR1 is MNHEY and CDR2 is SMNVEV in the germline V gene (reference sequence).

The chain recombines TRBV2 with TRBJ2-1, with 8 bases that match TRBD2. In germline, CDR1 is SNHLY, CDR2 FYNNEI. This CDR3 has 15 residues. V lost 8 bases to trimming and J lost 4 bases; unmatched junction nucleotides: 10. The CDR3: CASYRGAGAYNEQFF. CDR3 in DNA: TGTGCCAGCTACCGGGGAGCGGGGGCTTACAATGAGCAGTTCTTC.

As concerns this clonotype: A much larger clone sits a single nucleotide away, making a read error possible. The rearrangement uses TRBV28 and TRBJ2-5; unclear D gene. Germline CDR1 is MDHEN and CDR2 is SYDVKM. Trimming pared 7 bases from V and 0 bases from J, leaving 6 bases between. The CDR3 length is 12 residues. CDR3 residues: CASMQDQETQYF. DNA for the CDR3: TGTGCCAGCATGCAGGACCAAGAGACCCAGTACTTC.

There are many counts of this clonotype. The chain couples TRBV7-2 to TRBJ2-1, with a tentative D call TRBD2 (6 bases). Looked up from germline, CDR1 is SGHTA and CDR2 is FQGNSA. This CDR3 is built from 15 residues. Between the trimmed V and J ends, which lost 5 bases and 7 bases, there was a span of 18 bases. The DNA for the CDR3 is TGTGCCAGCAGCCCGCAGAGGGGACGGGGGAATGAGCAGTTCTTC. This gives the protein CASSPQRGRGNEQFF.

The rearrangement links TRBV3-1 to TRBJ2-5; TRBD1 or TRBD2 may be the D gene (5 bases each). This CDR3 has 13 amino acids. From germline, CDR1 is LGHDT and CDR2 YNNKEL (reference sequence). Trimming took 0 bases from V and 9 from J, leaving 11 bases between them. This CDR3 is CASSQEGGQAQYF. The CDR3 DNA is TGTGCCAGCAGCCAAGAAGGAGGACAAGCCCAGTACTTC.